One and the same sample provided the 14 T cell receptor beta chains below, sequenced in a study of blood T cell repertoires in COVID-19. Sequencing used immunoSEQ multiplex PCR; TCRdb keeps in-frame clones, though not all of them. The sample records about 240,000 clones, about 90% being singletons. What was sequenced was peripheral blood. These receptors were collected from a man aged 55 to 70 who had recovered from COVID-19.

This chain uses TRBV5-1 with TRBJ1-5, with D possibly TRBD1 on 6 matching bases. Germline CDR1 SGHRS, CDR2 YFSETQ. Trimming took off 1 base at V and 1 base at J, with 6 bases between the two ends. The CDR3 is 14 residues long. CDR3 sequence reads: CASSLQGSNQPQHF. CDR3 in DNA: TGCGCCAGCAGCTTGCAGGGGAGCAATCAGCCCCAGCATTTT.

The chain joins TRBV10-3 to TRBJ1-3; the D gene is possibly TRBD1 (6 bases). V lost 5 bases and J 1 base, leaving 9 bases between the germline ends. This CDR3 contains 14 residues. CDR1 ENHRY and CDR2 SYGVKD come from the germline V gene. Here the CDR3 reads CAISFDRSGNTIYF. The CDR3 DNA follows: TGTGCCATCAGTTTCGACAGGTCTGGAAACACCATATATTTT.

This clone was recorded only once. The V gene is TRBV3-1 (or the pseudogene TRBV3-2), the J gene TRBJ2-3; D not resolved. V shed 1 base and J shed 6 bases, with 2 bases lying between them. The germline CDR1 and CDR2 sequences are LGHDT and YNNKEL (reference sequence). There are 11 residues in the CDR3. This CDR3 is CASSQADTQYF. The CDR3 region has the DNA TGTGCCAGCAGCCAAGCTGATACGCAGTATTTT.

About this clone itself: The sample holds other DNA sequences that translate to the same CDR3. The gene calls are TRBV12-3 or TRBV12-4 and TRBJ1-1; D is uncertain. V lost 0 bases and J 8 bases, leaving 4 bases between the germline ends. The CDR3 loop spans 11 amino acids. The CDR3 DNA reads TGTGCCAGCAGTTTAGCTCGGGAAGCTTTCTTT. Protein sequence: CASSLAREAFF.

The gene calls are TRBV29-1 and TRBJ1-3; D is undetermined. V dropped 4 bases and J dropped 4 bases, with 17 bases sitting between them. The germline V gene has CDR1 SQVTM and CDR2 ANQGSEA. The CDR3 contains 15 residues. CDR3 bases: TGCAGCGTTGTTCCCCCGGGGTGGGGAGGAAACACCATATATTTT. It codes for CSVVPPGWGGNTIYF.

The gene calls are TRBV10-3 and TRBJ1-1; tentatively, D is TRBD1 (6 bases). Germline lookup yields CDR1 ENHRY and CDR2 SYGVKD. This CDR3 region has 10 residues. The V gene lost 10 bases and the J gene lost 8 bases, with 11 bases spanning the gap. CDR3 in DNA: TGTGCCAGCAGCGACAGGGAAGCTTTCTTT. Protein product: CASSDREAFF.

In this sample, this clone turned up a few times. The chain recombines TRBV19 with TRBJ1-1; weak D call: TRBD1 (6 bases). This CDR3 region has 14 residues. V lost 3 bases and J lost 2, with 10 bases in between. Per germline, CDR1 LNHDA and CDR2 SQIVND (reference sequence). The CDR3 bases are TGTGCCAGTAGTATCAAGGGACAAAACACTGAAGCTTTCTTT. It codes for CASSIKGQNTEAFF.

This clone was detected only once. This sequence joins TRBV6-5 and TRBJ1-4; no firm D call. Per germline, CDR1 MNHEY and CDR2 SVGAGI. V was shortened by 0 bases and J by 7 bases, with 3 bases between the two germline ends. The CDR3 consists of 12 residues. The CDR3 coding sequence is TGTGCCAGCAGTTACTCGAGTGAAAAACTGTTTTTT. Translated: CASSYSSEKLFF.

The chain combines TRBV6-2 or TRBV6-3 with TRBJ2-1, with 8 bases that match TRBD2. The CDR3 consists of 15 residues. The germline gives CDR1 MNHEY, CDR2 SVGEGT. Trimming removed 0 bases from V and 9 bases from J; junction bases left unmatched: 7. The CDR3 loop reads CASSYSKRGWSEQFF. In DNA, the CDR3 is TGTGCCAGCAGTTACTCCAAGCGGGGGTGGAGTGAGCAGTTCTTC.

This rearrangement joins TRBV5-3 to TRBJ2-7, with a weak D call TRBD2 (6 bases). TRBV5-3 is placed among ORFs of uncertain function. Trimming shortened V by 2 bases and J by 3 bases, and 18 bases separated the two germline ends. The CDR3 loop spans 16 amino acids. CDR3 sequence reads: CARSLSRGRIRYEQYV. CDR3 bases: TGTGCCAGAAGCTTATCACGAGGGAGGATCCGCTACGAGCAGTACGTC.

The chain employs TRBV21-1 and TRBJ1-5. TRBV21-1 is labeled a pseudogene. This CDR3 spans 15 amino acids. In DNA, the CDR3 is TGTGCCAGCAGCAAACCTCGGAGGTTGTATCAGCCCCAGCATTTT. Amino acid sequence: CASSKPRRLYQPQHF.

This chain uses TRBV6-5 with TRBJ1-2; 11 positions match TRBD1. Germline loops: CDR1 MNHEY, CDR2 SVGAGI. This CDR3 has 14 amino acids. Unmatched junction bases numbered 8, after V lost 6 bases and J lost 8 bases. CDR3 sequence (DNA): TGTGCCAGCAGGATCCCGGGACAGGGGGGCGGCTACACCTTC. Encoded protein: CASRIPGQGGGYTF.

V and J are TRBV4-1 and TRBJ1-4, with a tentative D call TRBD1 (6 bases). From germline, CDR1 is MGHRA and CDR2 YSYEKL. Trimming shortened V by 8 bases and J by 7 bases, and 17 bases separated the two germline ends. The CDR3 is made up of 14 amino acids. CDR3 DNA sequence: TGCGCCAGCTCCCGGGGCCGAGGGGGTGAAAAACTGTTTTTT. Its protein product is CASSRGRGGEKLFF.

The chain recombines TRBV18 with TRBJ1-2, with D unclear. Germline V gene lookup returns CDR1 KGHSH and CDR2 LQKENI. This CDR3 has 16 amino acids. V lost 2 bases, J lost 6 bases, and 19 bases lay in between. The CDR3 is CASSPGVRSPSDGYTF. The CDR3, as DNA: TGTGCCAGCTCACCAGGCGTTAGGAGCCCATCGGATGGCTACACCTTC.